The 30 T cell receptor beta chains given below trace back to one sample, sequenced in a study of blood T cell repertoires in COVID-19. Measured with immunoSEQ multiplex PCR; TCRdb has only the in-frame clones, and not every one. The sample holds about 190,000 clones; roughly 89% are singletons and the top ten take about 6.7%. Sequencing was carried out using peripheral blood. These receptors were collected from a man in his forties with acute or convalescent COVID-19.

The table lists this clone with a count of one. V and J are TRBV18 and TRBJ2-1; D might be TRBD2 (5 bases). The V end lost 2 bases, the J end lost 9 bases, and 17 bases lay between the germline ends. In germline, CDR1 is KGHSH, CDR2 LQKENI. This CDR3 comprises 15 residues. The CDR3 bases are TGTGCCAGCTCACCAGACGCTGCGGGCTTGGGTGAGCAGTTCTTC. Translated, it gives CASSPDAAGLGEQFF.

For the CDR3, the DNA is TGTGCCAGCAGCGAGGACTTAAACACCGGGGAGCTGTTTTTT. Its translation: CASSEDLNTGELFF. The chain joins TRBV5-6 to TRBJ2-2; perhaps TRBD2 as D (5 bases). Trimming shortened V by 4 bases and J by 2 bases, and 9 bases separated the two germline ends. The CDR3 has 14 amino acids. The germline V gene has CDR1 SGHDT and CDR2 YYEEEE.

CDR3 region: CASANQQGADTQYF. The CDR3 bases are TGTGCCAGCGCTAACCAACAGGGTGCGGATACGCAGTATTTT. This chain connects TRBV7-2 to TRBJ2-3, with a weak D call TRBD1 (6 bases). The germline V gene has CDR1 SGHTA and CDR2 FQGNSA. This CDR3 has 14 residues. Trimming shortened V by 8 bases and J by 6 bases, and 18 bases separated the two germline ends.

The V call is TRBV13, the J call TRBJ2-3; 9 nucleotides agree with TRBD1. Germline CDR1 and CDR2: PRHDT and FYEKMQ (reference sequence). CDR3 length: 17 residues. The trim removed 4 bases at V and 2 bases at J, leaving 10 bases unmatched. CDR3 region: CASSSYPGTGTTDTQYF. CDR3 nucleotides: TGTGCCAGCAGCTCCTACCCCGGGACAGGGACCACAGATACGCAGTATTTT.

This rearrangement joins TRBV5-1 to TRBJ2-2; maybe TRBD2 (7 bases). The CDR3 runs 16 residues. CDR1 SGHRS and CDR2 YFSETQ come from the germline V gene. V lost 8 bases to trimming and J lost 6 bases, with 23 bases between them. The CDR3 nucleotides read TGCGCCAGTACACCATCTGGAGGGGGGGCAGCCGGGGAGCTGTTTTTT. Translating gives CASTPSGGGAAGELFF.

J is TRBJ2-3 and V is TRBV6-2 or TRBV6-3; D not resolved. CDR3 length: 16 amino acids. The ends were cut back, 2 bases at V and 0 bases at J, with 12 bases in the middle. The germline V gene encodes CDR1 MNHEY and CDR2 SVGEGT. This chain's CDR3 is CASSYGPGTSTDTQYF. In DNA, the CDR3 is TGTGCCAGCAGTTACGGGCCCGGCACTAGCACAGATACGCAGTATTTT.

The chain links TRBV10-2 to TRBJ1-5; perhaps TRBD1 as D (5 bases). The CDR3 sequence is 14 residues long. Germline V gene data show CDR1 as WSHSY and CDR2 as SAAADI. The V end was cut by 2 bases, the J end by 6 bases, with 11 bases between. The CDR3: CASSERRGGQPQHF. As DNA, the CDR3 is TGCGCCAGCAGTGAGAGAAGGGGTGGTCAGCCCCAGCATTTT.

The gene calls are TRBV19 and TRBJ2-5, with 8 bases matching TRBD2. This CDR3 contains 14 residues. Germline-derived CDR1 and CDR2 are LNHDA and SQIVND (reference sequence). The ends lost 5 bases at V and 5 bases at J; junction bases unmatched: 7. CDR3 bases: TGTGCCAGTAGTCCCGGGAGGGAATGGGAGACCCAGTACTTC. Protein sequence: CASSPGREWETQYF.

This clone appeared once. The chain links TRBV2 to TRBJ2-2, with 7 nucleotides matching TRBD1. The CDR3 is 15 amino acids. The germline CDR1 and CDR2 sequences are SNHLY and FYNNEI. With 3 bases clipped from V and 5 bases from J, the junction kept 6 bases outside the gene matches. In nucleotides, the CDR3 is TGTGCCAGCAGTGAGTACAGGGGTCGGACCGGGGAGCTGTTTTTT. Residues: CASSEYRGRTGELFF. Based on the CDR3 plus reference TRBV2 and TRBJ2-2, the full variable domain is EPEVTQTPSHQVTQMGQEVILRCVPISNHLYFYWYRQILGQKVEFLVSFYNNEISEKSEIFDDQFSVERPDGSNFTLKIRSTKLEDSAMYFCASSEYRGRTGELFFGEGSRLTVL.

The chain carries TRBV7-9 and TRBJ2-1, with TRBD1 matching over 11 bases. Germline values: CDR1 SEHNR, CDR2 FQNEAQ (reference sequence). V was pared by 6 bases and J by 6 bases, with 13 bases of the junction left unmatched. The CDR3 loop spans 17 amino acids. The CDR3 reads CASRPGQGADRINEQFF. The CDR3 nucleotides read TGTGCCAGCAGACCTGGACAGGGGGCTGATAGGATCAATGAGCAGTTCTTC. The whole variable domain, remainder taken from reference TRBV7-9 and TRBJ2-1, is DTGVSQNPRHKITKRGQNVTFRCDPISEHNRLYWYRQTLGQGPEFLTYFQNEAQLEKSRLLSDRFSAERPKGSFSTLEIQRTEQGDSAMYLCASRPGQGADRINEQFFGPGTRLTVL.

This clone was recorded once. The rearrangement uses TRBV28 and TRBJ1-1; TRBD1 might be the D (6 bases). This CDR3 is built from 13 residues. Trimming removed 7 bases at V and 6 bases at J, with 15 bases between. Germline V gives CDR1 MDHEN, CDR2 SYDVKM. CDR3 coding DNA: TGTGCCAGCATTGGGCAGGGGAAGGCTGAAGCTTTCTTT. This encodes CASIGQGKAEAFF.

The rearrangement joins TRBV11-2 to TRBJ1-2, with no clear D. The V end was cut by 1 base, the J end by 5 bases, with 8 bases between. The CDR3 sequence is 13 residues long. Germline V gene sequence: CDR1 SGHAT, CDR2 FQNNGV. CDR3 protein: CASSLAGRYGYTF. CDR3 DNA: TGTGCCAGCAGCTTAGCTGGGAGGTATGGCTACACCTTC.

The chain couples TRBV10-3 to TRBJ2-1; the match to TRBD1 covers 9 bases. Germline assignment: CDR1 ENHRY and CDR2 SYGVKD. The CDR3 spans 15 residues. V shed 0 bases and J 8 bases; nucleotides not matched to a gene: 5. This CDR3 is CAISESQDRGHEQFF. The CDR3 DNA follows: TGTGCCATCAGTGAGTCTCAGGACAGGGGTCATGAGCAGTTCTTC.

This clone was counted once. The chain combines TRBV28 with TRBJ1-2, with TRBD1 matching over 9 bases. Germline V gene data show CDR1 as MDHEN and CDR2 as SYDVKM. Trimming cost V 4 bases and J 8 bases; bases outside gene matches: 8. The CDR3 extends over 14 amino acids. CDR3 bases: TGTGCCAGCAGTTATCCGGGACAGGGTCGGGGCTACACCTTC. It encodes CASSYPGQGRGYTF.

This rearrangement joins TRBV14 to TRBJ2-1, with unresolved D. Between the trimmed V and J ends, which lost 4 bases and 3 bases, there was a span of 10 bases. CDR1 and CDR2 from the germline V gene are SGHDN and FVKESK. This CDR3 has 14 amino acids. The CDR3 coding sequence is TGTGCCAGCAGCCCCAGTAGCAGCTACAATGAGCAGTTCTTC. Amino acid sequence: CASSPSSSYNEQFF.

This clone was detected a few times. The rearrangement links TRBV13 to TRBJ2-7; tentatively, D is TRBD2 (6 bases). Per the germline V gene, CDR1 is PRHDT and CDR2 is FYEKMQ (reference sequence). The germline V and J ends were trimmed by 4 bases and 3 bases, with 16 bases remaining between them. The CDR3 runs to 15 residues. In nucleotides, the CDR3 is TGTGCCAGCAGCTCCCAAGAACGGGGGTACTACGAGCAGTACTTC. Translation gives CASSSQERGYYEQYF.

The chain combines TRBV5-4 with TRBJ1-3, with unresolved D. Germline V gene data show CDR1 as SGHNT and CDR2 as YYREEE (reference sequence). The CDR3 totals 12 residues. The V end was cut by 4 bases, the J end by 4 bases, with 6 bases between. In DNA, the CDR3 is TGTGCCAGCAGCGCTAGGGGAAACACCATATATTTT. This sequence encodes CASSARGNTIYF.

The gene calls are TRBV29-1 and TRBJ1-3; TRBD1 matches 8 bases. The germline CDR1 and CDR2 sequences are SQVTM and ANQGSEA. After removal of 7 bases from V and 6 bases from J, the junction contained 11 bases not matched to a gene. The CDR3 runs to 14 residues. Here the CDR3 DNA reads TGCAGCGCCGGACCAGGGGGCGATTCAAACACCATATATTTT. It encodes CSAGPGGDSNTIYF. Full variable domain (remainder filled in from reference TRBV29-1 and TRBJ1-3): SAVISQKPSRDICQRGTSLTIQCQVDSQVTMMFWYRQQPGQSLTLIATANQGSEATYESGFVIDKFPISRPNLTFSTLTVSNMSPEDSSIYLCSAGPGGDSNTIYFGEGSWLTVV.

This chain uses TRBV7-9 with TRBJ2-7; 11 bases match TRBD1. V lost 4 bases to trimming and J lost 4 bases; unmatched junction nucleotides: 12. Germline assignment: CDR1 SEHNR and CDR2 FQNEAQ (reference sequence). There are 17 residues in the CDR3. The CDR3 protein is CASSSPDRGRIGYEQYF. The CDR3 DNA sequence: TGTGCCAGCAGCTCACCGGACAGGGGGCGAATCGGATACGAGCAGTACTTC.

The CDR3 nucleotides read TGCAGTGCTAGTGATAGCGGGGGAATTGCGACCCAGTACTTC. Protein product: CSASDSGGIATQYF. The rearrangement joins TRBV20-1 to TRBJ2-5; 9 nucleotides match TRBD2. Germline CDR1 is DFQATT and CDR2 is SNEGSKA (reference sequence). V was clipped by 3 bases and J by 7 bases; unmatched bases: 9. The CDR3 length is 14 residues.

This rearrangement joins TRBV19 to TRBJ2-4; 8 nucleotides match TRBD2. The CDR3 spans 14 residues. Germline loops: CDR1 LNHDA, CDR2 SQIVND (reference sequence). Germline trimming cut 3 bases from V and 8 bases from J; bases unmatched to any gene: 6. The CDR3 DNA sequence: TGTGCCAGTAGTATGGGACTAGGGGGAGACATTCAGTACTTC. Translating it yields CASSMGLGGDIQYF.

The chain employs TRBV27 and TRBJ1-5; unclear D gene. Trimming left V 3 bases short and J 4 bases short, with 10 bases between. The length of the CDR3 is 14 residues. Looked up from germline, CDR1 is MNHEY and CDR2 is SMNVEV (reference sequence). CDR3 protein: CASSFPGGNQPQHF. The CDR3 DNA reads as TGTGCCAGCAGTTTTCCCGGAGGGAATCAGCCCCAGCATTTT.

V and J are TRBV9 and TRBJ2-3; 14 bases line up with TRBD2. Germline V lookup: CDR1 SGDLS, CDR2 YYNGEE. With 3 bases clipped from V and 4 bases from J, the junction kept 4 bases outside the gene matches. The CDR3 is made up of 16 amino acids. DNA for the CDR3: TGTGCCAGCAGCGCGACTAGCGGGGGGGCCCCAGATACGCAGTATTTT. It translates to CASSATSGGAPDTQYF.

The V call is TRBV2, the J call TRBJ1-5; D gene ambiguous. CDR3 size: 15 residues. V was clipped by 7 bases and J by 5 bases, with 18 bases between them. Germline lookup yields CDR1 SNHLY and CDR2 FYNNEI. The CDR3 protein is CASTSDSGGDQPQHF. CDR3 nucleotides: TGTGCCAGCACTAGCGACTCGGGCGGGGATCAGCCCCAGCATTTT.

The chain has TRBV4-3 and TRBJ1-2; 12 bases fit TRBD1. This CDR3 contains 16 residues. V lost 4 bases, J lost 4 bases, and 7 bases stayed unmatched. In germline, CDR1 is LGHNA, CDR2 YSLEER. The CDR3 here is CASSPEGQGALYGYTF. The CDR3 DNA follows: TGCGCCAGCAGCCCGGAGGGACAGGGGGCTCTCTATGGCTACACCTTC.

A note on this clone: This same CDR3 is encoded by further DNA sequences in the sample. The genes are TRBV12-3 or TRBV12-4 and TRBJ2-2; D unresolved. The CDR3 totals 11 residues. V was pared by 3 bases and J by 7 bases, with 3 bases between. The CDR3 bases are TGTGCCAGCAGTTTGAGCGGGGAGCTGTTTTTT. Translated, it gives CASSLSGELFF.

With regard to this clone: Other DNA sequences within the sample encode an identical CDR3. The chain employs TRBV5-1 and TRBJ1-1; 8 positions agree with TRBD1. V was clipped by 2 bases and J by 3 bases; unmatched bases: 0. CDR3 size: 13 residues. Germline V gene data show CDR1 as SGHRS and CDR2 as YFSETQ. The CDR3 reads CASSLQGDTEAFF. CDR3 bases: TGCGCCAGCAGCTTACAGGGGGACACTGAAGCTTTCTTT.

The chain carries TRBV6-5 and TRBJ1-3, with a possible D match to TRBD1 (6 bases). Trimming removed 8 bases at V and 4 bases at J, with 18 bases between. Germline assignment: CDR1 MNHEY and CDR2 SVGAGI. CDR3 size: 15 residues. CDR3 sequence reads: CASGSRQGRGNTIYF. The CDR3 DNA reads as TGTGCCAGCGGGAGCAGGCAGGGGAGAGGAAACACCATATATTTT.

This clone was seen once. This chain uses TRBV12-5 with TRBJ1-5; tentatively, D is TRBD1 (5 bases). V was pared by 0 bases and J by 5 bases, with 11 bases between. Germline V gene data show CDR1 as LGHNT and CDR2 as FRNRAP. The CDR3 consists of 15 residues. In nucleotides, the CDR3 is TGTGCTAGTGGTTTGGTACATGGGGCCCATCAGCCCCAGCATTTT. It translates to CASGLVHGAHQPQHF.

The chain is built from TRBV27 and TRBJ2-1; D might be TRBD2 (6 bases). V lost 2 bases, J lost 0 bases, and 8 bases lay in between. The CDR3 runs to 15 residues. Germline CDR1 is MNHEY and CDR2 is SMNVEV (reference sequence). This CDR3 is CASSLAGPSYNEQFF. The DNA for the CDR3 is TGTGCCAGCAGTTTAGCGGGGCCCTCCTACAATGAGCAGTTCTTC.